A single sample gave rise to the 11 T cell receptor beta chains below, sequenced in a study of blood T cell repertoires in COVID-19. Profiled with immunoSEQ multiplex PCR; TCRdb holds only in-frame clones, not every one. The sample contains fewer than 450,000 clones, about 87% of which appear only once. Sequencing was carried out using peripheral blood. The receptors derive from a woman between 50 and 59 years old with COVID-19, enrolled during active disease.

DNA for the CDR3: TGTGCCAGCAGCTTAGATATGGGACGGGGGGGGTTCTTC. It encodes CASSLDMGRGGFF. The V gene is TRBV11-1, the J gene TRBJ2-1; 8 bases agree with TRBD2. Germline CDR1 and CDR2: SGHAT and FQDESV (reference sequence). The V segment lost 1 base and the J segment 15 bases; nucleotides outside the gene matches: 8. This CDR3 spans 13 amino acids.

The chain joins TRBV4-1 to TRBJ2-3, with 10 bases that match TRBD2. This CDR3 has 15 residues. CDR1 MGHRA and CDR2 YSYEKL come from the germline V gene. V lost 3 bases to trimming and J lost 3 bases; unmatched junction nucleotides: 3. The CDR3 region has the DNA TGCGCCAGCAGCCACGTTAGCGGGGGGACAGATACGCAGTATTTT. Protein sequence: CASSHVSGGTDTQYF.

The V call is TRBV19, the J call TRBJ2-2, with D perhaps TRBD2 (7 bases). The CDR3 extends over 16 amino acids. The ends were cut back, 5 bases at V and 4 bases at J, with 17 bases in the middle. Germline CDR1 LNHDA, CDR2 SQIVND (reference sequence). Written as DNA, the CDR3 is TGTGCCAGTAGTCCCTTCCGGGGGGCGATCACCGGGGAGCTGTTTTTT. It specifies CASSPFRGAITGELFF. Using reference TRBV19 and TRBJ2-2 for the parts outside the CDR3, the full variable domain is DGGITQSPKYLFRKEGQNVTLSCEQNLNHDAMYWYRQDPGQGLRLIYYSQIVNDFQKGDIAEGYSVSREKKESFPLTVTSAQKNPTAFYLCASSPFRGAITGELFFGEGSRLTVL.

This clone was seen only once. The chain recombines TRBV27 with TRBJ1-5; D may be TRBD1 (5 bases). The CDR3 is 14 amino acids. Trimming shortened V by 0 bases and J by 7 bases, and 10 bases separated the two germline ends. Germline CDR1 is MNHEY and CDR2 is SMNVEV (reference sequence). The CDR3 region is CASSLSGGDQPQHF. CDR3 bases: TGTGCCAGCAGTTTATCGGGGGGGGACCAGCCCCAGCATTTT.

This chain joins TRBV19 and TRBJ1-5, with 9 positions matching TRBD1. V lost 5 bases to trimming and J lost 6 bases; unmatched junction nucleotides: 11. In germline, CDR1 is LNHDA, CDR2 SQIVND (reference sequence). The CDR3 length is 16 residues. CDR3 loop: CASSRPGQGFGQPQHF. In DNA, the CDR3 is TGTGCCAGTAGTCGACCGGGACAGGGTTTCGGTCAGCCCCAGCATTTT. Full variable domain (missing parts from reference TRBV19 and TRBJ1-5): DGGITQSPKYLFRKEGQNVTLSCEQNLNHDAMYWYRQDPGQGLRLIYYSQIVNDFQKGDIAEGYSVSREKKESFPLTVTSAQKNPTAFYLCASSRPGQGFGQPQHFGDGTRLSIL.

V gene TRBV18 combines with J gene TRBJ1-2, with 8 bases identical to TRBD1. The ends lost 3 bases at V and 4 bases at J; junction bases unmatched: 13. CDR3 length: 17 residues. Germline values: CDR1 KGHSH, CDR2 LQKENI. The CDR3 here is CASSPPPGQAPSYGYTF. CDR3 in DNA: TGTGCCAGCTCACCTCCCCCGGGACAGGCTCCCAGCTATGGCTACACCTTC.

The V call is TRBV7-8, the J call TRBJ1-5, with D maybe TRBD1 (6 bases). The CDR3 runs to 13 residues. The germline V gene has CDR1 SGHVS and CDR2 FQNEAQ. Trimming cost V 4 bases and J 4 bases, with 8 bases left between them. CDR3 DNA sequence: TGTGCCAGCAGCTACGGACAGAATCAGCCCCAGCATTTT. It yields the protein CASSYGQNQPQHF.

The chain combines TRBV6-5 with TRBJ1-1, with D possibly matching TRBD1 (5 bases). CDR3 length: 15 residues. V was pared by 4 bases and J by 0 bases, with 12 bases between. Germline CDR1 MNHEY, CDR2 SVGAGI. The CDR3 DNA follows: TGTGCCAGCAGTTTCAGGACATCTATGAACACTGAAGCTTTCTTT. Translating gives CASSFRTSMNTEAFF.

The J gene is TRBJ1-1, the V gene TRBV5-1; D is uncertain. V was pared by 4 bases and J by 4 bases, with 17 bases between. Germline CDR1 and CDR2: SGHRS and YFSETQ. The CDR3 runs to 15 residues. In DNA, the CDR3 is TGCGCCAGCAGCCTCGCTACGACGGGGATCACTGAAGCTTTCTTT. The encoded protein is CASSLATTGITEAFF.

The chain couples TRBV5-1 to TRBJ2-1; 9 nucleotides agree with TRBD2. The germline CDR1 and CDR2 sequences are SGHRS and YFSETQ. The CDR3 sequence is 13 residues long. Trimming removed 7 bases from V and 8 bases from J; junction bases left unmatched: 7. CDR3 nucleotide sequence: TGCGCCAGCCAGACTAGCGGTGGATATGAGCAGTTCTTC. It is translated as CASQTSGGYEQFF. Drawing the rest from reference TRBV5-1 and TRBJ2-1, the complete variable domain is KAGVTQTPRYLIKTRGQQVTLSCSPISGHRSVSWYQQTPGQGLQFLFEYFSETQRNKGNFPGRFSGRQFSNSRSEMNVSTLELGDSALYLCASQTSGGYEQFFGPGTRLTVL.

This sequence joins TRBV6-5 and TRBJ1-3, with D possibly TRBD1 on 6 matching bases. The CDR3 is 13 amino acids. V shed 10 bases and J shed 3 bases, with 13 bases lying between them. Germline V lookup: CDR1 MNHEY, CDR2 SVGAGI. In DNA, the CDR3 is TGTGCCACCAGGGGCAGAATTGGAAACACCATATATTTT. Translating it yields CATRGRIGNTIYF.